The rows below give T cell receptor beta chains drawn from one sample of a study of PD-1 blockade in classical Hodgkin lymphoma. Produced via immunoSEQ multiplex PCR; TCRdb's table is partial and in-frame only. Among more than 25,000 clones listed, over 75% were seen once. Sequences were derived from peripheral blood mononuclear cells (PBMCs), sampled at baseline. Source of these receptors: a human donor with classical Hodgkin lymphoma. Each CDR3 is given without its conserved first and last residue.

j_call: TRBJ1-5
v_call: TRBV9
cdr3_aa: ASSGGPIDQPQH

j_call: TRBJ1-2
v_call: TRBV1
cdr3_aa: TSSQGWTFYGYT

j_call: TRBJ1-4
v_call: TRBV18
cdr3_aa: ASSPDRGQGREKLF

j_call: TRBJ2-5
v_call: TRBV5-1
cdr3_aa: ASSLRGLQETQY

j_call: TRBJ2-7
v_call: TRBV4-3
cdr3_aa: ASSQENGGQGEQY

j_call: TRBJ2-1
v_call: TRBV29-1
cdr3_aa: SAAGGAIDRDEQF

j_call: TRBJ1-1
v_call: TRBV5-1
cdr3_aa: ASSGSRGQGTEAF

j_call: TRBJ2-4
v_call: TRBV7-9
cdr3_aa: ASSLGGTIAKNIQY

j_call: TRBJ1-2
v_call: TRBV6-5
cdr3_aa: ASRSPGQTNYGYT

j_call: TRBJ1-1
v_call: TRBV18
cdr3_aa: ASSPSGFPTEAF

j_call: TRBJ2-3
v_call: TRBV7-9
cdr3_aa: ASSTGTGTDTQY

j_call: TRBJ1-1
v_call: TRBV7-9
cdr3_aa: ASSQTEGAGFEAF

j_call: TRBJ1-1
v_call: TRBV6-6
cdr3_aa: ASSYNANTEAF

j_call: TRBJ1-4
v_call: TRBV5-1
cdr3_aa: ASSINSATNEKLF

j_call: TRBJ2-2
v_call: TRBV6-1
cdr3_aa: ASSQMTAGELF

j_call: TRBJ2-2
v_call: TRBV5-1
cdr3_aa: ASSPAGDTGELF

j_call: TRBJ1-1
v_call: TRBV5-1
cdr3_aa: ASSLVSGNTEAF

j_call: TRBJ2-5
v_call: TRBV7-9
cdr3_aa: ASSLLDRKTQY

j_call: TRBJ1-5
v_call: TRBV7-8
cdr3_aa: ASSFNQDQPQH